Sequencing of this T cell receptor (beta chain) was carried out in a study of cytomegalovirus exposure and HLA in healthy donors. The ends were cut back, 0 bases at V and 5 bases at J, with 9 bases in the middle. Germline CDR1 SEHNR, CDR2 FQNEAQ (reference sequence). The CDR3 is 14 amino acids. The primer mix had 60 Vbeta and 13 Jbeta primers. Measured with immunoSEQ multiplex PCR; TCRdb has only the in-frame clones, and not every one. The sample has approximately 120,000 clones, approximately 80% seen once. Healthy bone marrow donors made up the donor group. Regarding the study as a whole: More clonal expansion characterized HLA-associated TCR beta chains than equally common others in a later analysis. The availability of immune exposure information extended only to CMV serostatus. Earlier analysis yielded a pattern in which most TCR beta V segments were productive about 90% or about 30% of the time.

Note on this clone: Its specificity is not known.

The chain uses TRBV7-9 and TRBJ2-3, with D unresolved. This receptor was taken from a man aged 18 to 29 in good health and CMV-seronegative. Sequencing was done on a sample of PBMCs. CDR3 DNA: TGTGCCAGCAGCTTAGCTCCGACGGGAGATACGCAGTATTTT. Amino acid sequence: CASSLAPTGDTQYF.